These 23 T cell receptor beta chains were all obtained from the same sample, sequenced in a study of T cell repertoires in cytomegalovirus infection. These TCRs' antigens remain unknown. TCRdb analysed the reads with MiXCR anew, one entry per CDR3 protein. In the table there are some 560,000 distinct CDR3 sequences, under 45% of which are singletons. The sequenced sample was cultured PBMCs, obtained from culture after CMV antigen stimulation. Receptors were obtained from a human donor in good health (CMV status not recorded). Some clones in this sample may be carry-over from other donors' samples.

The V gene is TRBV12-3 or TRBV12-4, the J gene TRBJ1-4; D unclear. The CDR3 is 14 amino acids. V was trimmed by 5 bases and J by 4 bases, leaving 11 bases between them. The CDR3, as DNA: TGTGCCAGCAGTCAGAGGCTGGATAATGAAAAACTGTTTTTT. Translating it yields CASSQRLDNEKLFF.

The genes are TRBV7-2 and TRBJ2-7, with D perhaps TRBD2 (6 bases). CDR3 length equals 15 residues. Germline V gives CDR1 SGHTA, CDR2 FQGNSA. The V end lost 3 bases, the J end lost 3 bases, and 15 bases lay between the germline ends. Written as DNA, the CDR3 is TGTGCCAGCAGCTTTGGTGGAGGGAACGGCTACGAGCAGTACTTC. Encoded protein: CASSFGGGNGYEQYF.

This clonotype has only a few counts. This sequence joins TRBV5-1 and TRBJ2-5, with 7 bases that match TRBD2. Germline V gene lookup returns CDR1 SGHRS and CDR2 YFSETQ. The CDR3 runs 12 residues. Unmatched junction bases numbered 1, after V lost 4 bases and J lost 4 bases. The DNA for the CDR3 is TGCGCCAGCAGCGGGAGGGGAGAGACCCAGTACTTC. Translation: CASSGRGETQYF.

This clonotype showed up many times. The CDR3 sequence is CASSLGGRIDEQYF. CDR3 sequence (DNA): TGTGCCAGCAGCTTAGGCGGGAGGATCGACGAGCAGTACTTC. The genes are TRBV7-2 and TRBJ2-7, with 8 nucleotides matching TRBD2. Germline V gene sequence: CDR1 SGHTA, CDR2 FQGNSA. V gave up 1 base and J gave up 5 bases; unmatched junction bases: 4. The CDR3 totals 14 residues. The whole variable domain, filled in from reference TRBV7-2 and TRBJ2-7, reads GAGVSQSPSNKVTEKGKDVELRCDPISGHTALYWYRQSLGQGLEFLIYFQGNSAPDKSGLPSDRFSAERTGGSVSTLTIQRTQQEDSAVYLCASSLGGRIDEQYFGPGTRLTVT.

In this sample, this clonotype turned up many times. The rearrangement joins TRBV2 to TRBJ1-6; D may be TRBD1 (5 bases). V lost 6 bases and J 9 bases, leaving 9 bases between the germline ends. Germline V gene lookup returns CDR1 SNHLY and CDR2 FYNNEI. There are 12 residues in the CDR3. CDR3 nucleotide sequence: TGTGCCAGCAGGGGGACGGGTTCACCCCTCCACTTT. Amino acid sequence: CASRGTGSPLHF.

There are a few counts of this clonotype. The V gene is TRBV4-1, the J gene TRBJ1-1; D not certain. Germline loops: CDR1 MGHRA, CDR2 YSYEKL. V was clipped by 6 bases and J by 7 bases, with 12 bases between them. The CDR3 runs 12 residues. CDR3 loop: CASSTDTHEAFF. The CDR3 DNA reads as TGCGCCAGCAGTACCGACACCCATGAAGCTTTCTTT.

The chain joins TRBV11-2 to TRBJ1-6, with a possible D match to TRBD1 (5 bases). The CDR3 totals 15 residues. CDR1 is SGHAT and CDR2 is FQNNGV in the germline V gene. V lost 5 bases, J lost 6 bases, and 14 bases lay in between. Here the CDR3 reads CASSESGQGNSPLHF. The CDR3 DNA reads TGTGCCAGCAGCGAAAGTGGGCAGGGTAATTCACCCCTCCACTTT.

The rearrangement links TRBV7-9 to TRBJ2-1, with 11 bases identical to TRBD2. Trimming at V came to 5 bases and at J to 3 bases, leaving 12 bases not matched to a gene. The CDR3 runs 18 residues. Germline V gene data show CDR1 as SEHNR and CDR2 as FQNEAQ (reference sequence). CDR3: CASSPGQTGLADYNEQFF. Written as DNA, the CDR3 is TGTGCCAGCAGCCCGGGACAGACGGGACTAGCGGACTACAATGAGCAGTTCTTC.

The CDR3 region is CASGPEVGQPQHF. Here the CDR3 DNA reads TGTGCCAGCGGACCAGAGGTGGGGCAGCCCCAGCATTTT. V gene TRBV7-2 combines with J gene TRBJ1-5, with D uncertain. The V gene's germline CDR1 is SGHTA and CDR2 FQGNSA. Trimming took off 8 bases at V and 7 bases at J, with 15 bases between the two ends. The CDR3 runs to 13 residues.

Here the CDR3 reads CSARRGGGPNEQFF. The CDR3 DNA reads as TGCAGTGCTAGAAGGGGGGGAGGACCCAATGAGCAGTTCTTC. The chain joins TRBV20-1 to TRBJ2-1; TRBD2 might be the D (7 bases). Trimming pared 2 bases from V and 6 bases from J, leaving 14 bases between. Germline CDR1 is DFQATT and CDR2 is SNEGSKA (reference sequence). The CDR3 is 14 amino acids.

This clonotype was counted ten times or more. The genes are TRBV7-2 and TRBJ2-5; the D gene is possibly TRBD2 (6 bases). CDR1 SGHTA and CDR2 FQGNSA come from the germline V gene. Trimming removed 5 bases from V and 6 bases from J, with 13 bases in between. This CDR3 has 13 amino acids. Here the CDR3 reads CASSQEGMKTQYF. The DNA for the CDR3 is TGTGCCAGCAGCCAGGAGGGGATGAAGACCCAGTACTTC.

This clonotype was picked up a small number of times. V and J are TRBV7-6 and TRBJ2-1, with D possibly matching TRBD1 (6 bases). Deletions cut 5 bases from V and 7 bases from J, with 12 bases between. This CDR3 spans 13 amino acids. Germline CDR1 is SGHVS and CDR2 is FNYEAQ. The CDR3 protein is CASSIPDRNEQFF. CDR3 DNA sequence: TGTGCCAGCAGCATACCTGACAGGAATGAGCAGTTCTTC.

This sequence joins TRBV6-6 and TRBJ1-2, with TRBD1 matching over 10 bases. The CDR3 totals 15 residues. Germline V gene lookup returns CDR1 MNHNY and CDR2 SVGAGI (reference sequence). The V and J ends lost 5 bases and 2 bases, in that order; junction bases with no gene match: 5. The chain's CDR3 is CASSERGQGNYGYTF. DNA for the CDR3: TGTGCCAGCAGTGAGAGGGGACAGGGGAACTATGGCTACACCTTC.

The V and J genes are TRBV6-1 and TRBJ1-2, with D unclear. This CDR3 region has 13 residues. The V end was cut by 2 bases, the J end by 2 bases, with 6 bases between. CDR1 and CDR2 (germline): MNHNS, SASEGT. CDR3 in DNA: TGTGCCAGCAGTGAATCGGGAAACTATGGCTACACCTTC. This gives the protein CASSESGNYGYTF.

The gene calls are TRBV12-5 and TRBJ1-5; D may be TRBD1 (5 bases). Germline loops: CDR1 LGHNT, CDR2 FRNRAP. This CDR3 contains 16 residues. Trimming took off 0 bases at V and 6 bases at J, with 15 bases between the two ends. The CDR3: CASGLVYGRVIQPQHF. The DNA for the CDR3 is TGTGCTAGTGGTTTGGTATACGGCAGGGTCATTCAGCCCCAGCATTTT.

The chain is built from TRBV20-1 and TRBJ2-3; D remains unclear. The length of the CDR3 is 11 residues. Trimming cost V 4 bases and J 8 bases, with 10 bases left between them. Per germline, CDR1 DFQATT and CDR2 SNEGSKA (reference sequence). The CDR3 sequence: CSANRVGTQYF. The CDR3 nucleotides read TGCAGTGCTAACCGTGTCGGTACGCAGTATTTT.

The chain couples TRBV6-2 or TRBV6-3 to TRBJ2-3; D possibly matches TRBD1 or TRBD2 (6 bases each). Germline CDR1 is MNHEY and CDR2 is SVGEGT. Trimming took off 6 bases at V and 1 base at J, with 17 bases between the two ends. This CDR3 spans 16 amino acids. The CDR3 DNA reads as TGTGCCAGCAGCCTCCTAAGGGGGGTCCGCACAGATACGCAGTATTTT. Protein: CASSLLRGVRTDTQYF.

Turning to this clonotype: Since the CDR3 does not end with the conserved phenylalanine or tryptophan, this likely comes from a read error. CDR3 amino acids: CASSFAGQNTGELFV. DNA for the CDR3: TGTGCCAGCAGCTTTGCAGGCCAAAACACCGGGGAGCTGTTTGTT. The chain combines TRBV7-9 with TRBJ2-2; no clear D. Germline CDR1 is SEHNR and CDR2 is FQNEAQ (reference sequence). V was shortened by 3 bases and J by 2 bases, with 10 bases between the two germline ends. This CDR3 is built from 15 residues.

As regards this clonotype: Given a much more abundant clone one base away, this may be a read error. It is likely a read error, because the conserved phenylalanine at the end of the CDR3 is missing. CDR3 sequence (DNA): TGTGCCAGCAGCTTAGGGCTATCAGGGACCCAGTACTTA. Residues: CASSLGLSGTQYL. The chain recombines TRBV7-2 with TRBJ2-5; no definite D call. The germline V and J ends were trimmed by 1 base and 7 bases, with 10 bases remaining between them. The CDR3 has 13 amino acids. The V gene's germline CDR1 is SGHTA and CDR2 FQGNSA.

CDR3 in amino acids: CASSAPGLVHSYEQYF. CDR3 DNA: TGTGCCAGTAGTGCTCCGGGACTAGTTCACTCCTACGAGCAGTACTTC. V and J are TRBV19 and TRBJ2-7; 8 nucleotides match TRBD2. The junction had 9 bases not matched to a gene; V was cut back by 5 bases and J by 0 bases. Per the germline V gene, CDR1 is LNHDA and CDR2 is SQIVND (reference sequence). CDR3 length: 16 amino acids.

The rearrangement links TRBV15 to TRBJ1-1; D not resolved. Germline V CDR1 and CDR2: LNHNV, YYDKDF (reference sequence). The CDR3 has 15 residues. The V gene lost 2 bases and the J gene lost 0 bases, with 10 bases spanning the gap. The CDR3 region has the DNA TGTGCCACCAGCAGATCTATTAACCTGAACACTGAAGCTTTCTTT. The encoded protein is CATSRSINLNTEAFF. The whole variable domain, filled in from reference TRBV15 and TRBJ1-1, reads DAMVIQNPRYQVTQFGKPVTLSCSQTLNHNVMYWYQQKSSQAPKLLFHYYDKDFNNEADTPDNFQSRRPNTSFCFLDIRSPGLGDTAMYLCATSRSINLNTEAFFGQGTRLTVV.

The rearrangement uses TRBV2 and TRBJ2-5, with 7 bases fitting TRBD2. V trimming: 6 bases; J trimming: 2 bases; junction bases outside the gene matches: 9. CDR3 length: 15 residues. Germline lookup yields CDR1 SNHLY and CDR2 FYNNEI. The CDR3 region is CASRRDGGTQETQYF. DNA for the CDR3: TGTGCCAGCAGGCGGGACGGGGGGACGCAAGAGACCCAGTACTTC. Drawing the rest from reference TRBV2 and TRBJ2-5, the complete variable domain is EPEVTQTPSHQVTQMGQEVILRCVPISNHLYFYWYRQILGQKVEFLVSFYNNEISEKSEIFDDQFSVERPDGSNFTLKIRSTKLEDSAMYFCASRRDGGTQETQYFGPGTRLLVL.

Note on this clonotype: This sequence may be a read error, since a much larger clone differs from it by one base. The chain uses TRBV3-1 and TRBJ1-1; unclear D gene. The CDR3 is 11 amino acids. Per germline, CDR1 LGHDT and CDR2 YNNKEL (reference sequence). The V end was cut by 3 bases, the J end by 4 bases, with 3 bases between. In nucleotides, the CDR3 is TGTGCCAGCAGCCACAGCACTGAAGCTTTCTTT. This codes for CASSHSTEAFF.